The clone carrying this T cell receptor (beta chain) was recorded at least ten times. Its antigen is unidentified. This record comes from a study of CD8 T cells in ankylosing spondylitis. Broader study findings: As reported, disease-linked clones showed significant enrichment in matched ankylosing spondylitis synovial fluid. Some motif variants had been reported before (in reactive arthritis synovial fluid and blood). CD8+ disease-linked clones were present at relatively low frequencies in blood.

Generation of TCR beta libraries employed quantitative 5'-RACE incorporating molecular barcodes. Using its own MiXCR run on the 5' RACE reads, TCRdb lists one record per CDR3 protein. The table includes fewer than 250,000 distinct CDR3 sequences, roughly a tenth detected once. Sequencing was done on a sample of blood, either unsorted or a sorted T cell fraction (not recorded which). This receptor was obtained from a male donor with ankylosing spondylitis or in good health (not recorded which).

As DNA, the CDR3 is TGCAGTGCTGGGGGGAATGGGGACACTGAAGCTTTCTTT. Translation: CSAGGNGDTEAFF. The genes are TRBV20-1 and TRBJ1-1, with D possibly being TRBD1 (5 bases). From germline, CDR1 is DFQATT and CDR2 SNEGSKA (reference sequence). This CDR3 is built from 13 residues. The V and J ends lost 5 bases and 3 bases respectively, with 13 bases between them.